These 29 T cell receptor beta chains share one sample of origin, sequenced in a study of CD8 T cells in Susac syndrome. The RNA, 0.5 to 1 ug, was put through reverse transcription using random hexamers. Each CDR3 protein is one row after TCRdb ran MiXCR on the immunoSEQ multiplex PCR reads. Of just over 300,000 distinct CDR3 sequences listed, 92% are singletons. The sample consisted of CD4+ T cells from PBMCs. The origin of the receptors is a human donor with multiple sclerosis.

The V and J genes are TRBV12-5 and TRBJ1-5; maybe TRBD1 (6 bases). The CDR3 spans 18 residues. V was trimmed by 5 bases and J by 0 bases, leaving 20 bases between them. Germline V gene sequence: CDR1 LGHNT, CDR2 FRNRAP. The chain's CDR3 is CASGGLAGALGSNQPQHF. In DNA, the CDR3 is TGTGCTAGTGGTGGGCTGGCAGGGGCACTTGGTAGCAATCAGCCCCAGCATTTT.

This clonotype showed up just once. This rearrangement joins TRBV24-1 to TRBJ2-2; tentative D call: TRBD2 (7 bases). V was pared by 7 bases and J by 3 bases, with 11 bases between. This CDR3 has 14 amino acids. Germline V CDR1 and CDR2: KGHDR, SFDVKD. The CDR3 loop is CATRGGADTGELFF. The CDR3, as DNA: TGTGCCACCAGGGGGGGGGCCGACACCGGGGAGCTGTTTTTT.

This clonotype was observed once. The rearrangement joins TRBV30 to TRBJ2-5; the match to TRBD2 covers 12 bases. Trimming cost V 3 bases and J 4 bases; bases outside gene matches: 6. Looked up from germline, CDR1 is GTSNPN and CDR2 is SVGIG (reference sequence). The CDR3 length is 15 residues. This CDR3 is CAWSLGLAGLETQYF. The CDR3 nucleotides are TGTGCCTGGAGCTTAGGACTAGCGGGATTAGAGACCCAGTACTTC.

J is TRBJ1-1 and V is TRBV5-1; D is perhaps TRBD1 (5 bases). CDR3 length: 15 amino acids. Germline assignment: CDR1 SGHRS and CDR2 YFSETQ. V lost 0 bases to trimming and J lost 4 bases, with 13 bases between them. CDR3 sequence reads: CASSLGGGGSTEAFF. Here the CDR3 DNA reads TGCGCCAGCAGCTTGGGTGGCGGGGGAAGCACTGAAGCTTTCTTT.

The V gene is TRBV12-3 or TRBV12-4, the J gene TRBJ2-2, with 7 bases identical to TRBD1. The CDR3 has 15 amino acids. Germline trimming cut 6 bases from V and 2 bases from J; bases unmatched to any gene: 6. The CDR3 here is CASRSGQENTGELFF. The CDR3 nucleotides are TGTGCCAGCAGATCAGGACAGGAAAACACCGGGGAGCTGTTTTTT.

The CDR3 DNA follows: TGTGCCAGCAGCTTAGGAGGCGGGATTAGCACAGATACGCAGTATTTT. Translation gives CASSLGGGISTDTQYF. This sequence joins TRBV11-2 and TRBJ2-3; D may be TRBD2 (6 bases). The CDR3 covers 16 residues. Germline V gene lookup returns CDR1 SGHAT and CDR2 FQNNGV. V was cut by 1 base and J by 0 bases, with 11 bases left in between.

This clonotype appeared once. This rearrangement joins TRBV5-4 to TRBJ2-3, with D unresolved. This CDR3 is built from 14 residues. Trimming took 4 bases from V and 2 from J, leaving 11 bases between them. Germline lookup yields CDR1 SGHNT and CDR2 YYREEE (reference sequence). The CDR3 spells CASSPDHFTDTQYF. The CDR3 DNA is TGTGCCAGCAGCCCCGACCACTTCACAGATACGCAGTATTTT.

This clonotype was observed a few times. The chain joins TRBV7-2 to TRBJ2-3; 7 nucleotides agree with TRBD1. Germline CDR1 and CDR2: SGHTA and FQGNSA. This CDR3 has 14 residues. With 6 bases clipped from V and 2 bases from J, the junction kept 5 bases outside the gene matches. CDR3 nucleotides: TGTGCCAGCAGTTTGGGACAGATCACAGATACGCAGTATTTT. This sequence encodes CASSLGQITDTQYF.

In this sample, this clonotype turned up a few times. This chain uses TRBV6-2 or TRBV6-3 with TRBJ2-7; TRBD1 or TRBD2 may be the D gene (5 bases each). The CDR3 length is 14 residues. Trimming took off 4 bases at V and 6 bases at J, with 16 bases between the two ends. CDR1 is MNHEY, CDR2 SVGEGT, per germline. CDR3 residues: CASSLLGVQAEQYF. The DNA of the CDR3 is TGTGCCAGCAGTTTACTCGGGGTACAGGCCGAGCAGTACTTC.

The chain joins TRBV29-1 to TRBJ2-3; D is unclear. Trimming left V 7 bases short and J 3 bases short, with 8 bases between. In germline, CDR1 is SQVTM, CDR2 ANQGSEA. This CDR3 contains 11 residues. This CDR3 is CSGGMTDTQYF. DNA for the CDR3: TGCAGCGGTGGAATGACAGATACGCAGTATTTT.

This clonotype was found once. The chain employs TRBV3-1 and TRBJ2-7; unclear D gene. V was cut by 0 bases and J by 0 bases, with 6 bases left in between. Germline CDR1 reads LGHDT; CDR2 reads YNNKEL (reference sequence). This CDR3 has 14 amino acids. The CDR3 spells CASSQEVNSYEQYF. The DNA for the CDR3 is TGTGCCAGCAGCCAAGAGGTTAACTCCTACGAGCAGTACTTC.

The chain couples TRBV7-2 to TRBJ2-1, with 11 bases matching TRBD2. Per germline, CDR1 SGHTA and CDR2 FQGNSA. The CDR3 loop spans 15 amino acids. V trimming: 5 bases; J trimming: 8 bases; junction bases outside the gene matches: 8. The CDR3 coding sequence is TGTGCCAGCAGCGTCGGGGTAGCGGGGGGGGATGAGCAGTTCTTC. Its translation: CASSVGVAGGDEQFF.

V and J are TRBV7-9 and TRBJ1-1; D not certain. Germline lookup yields CDR1 SEHNR and CDR2 FQNEAQ (reference sequence). The CDR3 spans 13 residues. The V and J ends lost 1 base and 6 bases respectively, with 9 bases between them. The CDR3 here is CASSLGRRAEAFF. The CDR3 DNA sequence: TGTGCCAGCAGCTTAGGGAGGCGGGCTGAAGCTTTCTTT.

The rearrangement links TRBV19 to TRBJ1-1; possible D gene TRBD1, 5 bases. Germline values: CDR1 LNHDA, CDR2 SQIVND (reference sequence). The V and J ends lost 3 bases and 7 bases respectively, with 12 bases between them. This CDR3 spans 13 amino acids. This CDR3 reads CASSIRQLSEAFF. The CDR3 DNA follows: TGTGCCAGTAGTATCCGACAGCTTAGTGAAGCTTTCTTT. Full variable domain (remainder filled in from reference TRBV19 and TRBJ1-1): DGGITQSPKYLFRKEGQNVTLSCEQNLNHDAMYWYRQDPGQGLRLIYYSQIVNDFQKGDIAEGYSVSREKKESFPLTVTSAQKNPTAFYLCASSIRQLSEAFFGQGTRLTVV.

This clonotype was observed a single time. The V and J genes are TRBV18 and TRBJ1-1; TRBD1 might be the D (6 bases). The CDR3 is 14 amino acids. V was cut by 5 bases and J by 5 bases, with 15 bases left in between. Per the germline V gene, CDR1 is KGHSH and CDR2 is LQKENI. The CDR3 loop reads CASSSDGGGTEAFF. The CDR3 DNA follows: TGTGCCAGCTCATCGGACGGGGGCGGGACTGAAGCTTTCTTT. Together with reference TRBV18 and TRBJ1-1, the CDR3 gives the full variable domain: NAGVMQNPRHLVRRRGQEARLRCSPMKGHSHVYWYRQLPEEGLKFMVYLQKENIIDESGMPKERFSAEFPKEGPSILRIQQVVRGDSAAYFCASSSDGGGTEAFFGQGTRLTVV.

V and J are TRBV21-1 and TRBJ2-1; the DNA was not compared with TRBD2, the D call given in the table. TRBV21-1 is noted as a pseudogene. The CDR3 consists of 18 residues. CDR3 amino acids: CASSKSGGTKRDYNEQFF. CDR3 DNA sequence: TGTGCCAGCAGCAAATCCGGCGGGACTAAGCGGGACTACAATGAGCAGTTCTTC.

The genes are TRBV30 and TRBJ1-1; D not resolved. Trimming shortened V by 0 bases and J by 1 base, and 9 bases separated the two germline ends. The CDR3 has 14 amino acids. Germline V gives CDR1 GTSNPN, CDR2 SVGIG (reference sequence). The chain's CDR3 is CAWSVLVRNTEAFF. The CDR3 nucleotides read TGTGCCTGGAGTGTCCTAGTGAGGAACACTGAAGCTTTCTTT.

The chain links TRBV12-3 or TRBV12-4 to TRBJ1-2; TRBD1 agrees at 8 bases. CDR3 size: 13 residues. The ends lost 2 bases at V and 8 bases at J; junction bases unmatched: 4. Here the CDR3 reads CASSLQGAGGYTF. The CDR3 DNA reads as TGTGCCAGCAGTTTACAGGGGGCAGGAGGCTACACCTTC.

CDR3 in DNA: TGTGCCAGCAGTGAACTACAGGGGGCGGCGGAGACCCAGTACTTC. Protein: CASSELQGAAETQYF. This chain joins TRBV6-1 and TRBJ2-5; TRBD1 aligns across 9 bases. Germline CDR1 MNHNS, CDR2 SASEGT. CDR3 length: 15 amino acids. V lost 2 bases, J lost 5 bases, and 6 bases stayed unmatched.

The chain employs TRBV9 and TRBJ2-7; 9 positions match TRBD1. This CDR3 has 15 residues. The ends lost 3 bases at V and 3 bases at J; junction bases unmatched: 7. From germline, CDR1 is SGDLS and CDR2 YYNGEE. DNA of the CDR3: TGTGCCAGCAGCGCACAGGGGGCAGCAATCTACGAGCAGTACTTC. This encodes CASSAQGAAIYEQYF.

V and J are TRBV5-1 and TRBJ2-4, with TRBD1 identical over 8 bases. The CDR3 has 16 amino acids. J was trimmed by 5 bases and V by 2 bases; bases with no gene match: 9. Germline CDR1 is SGHRS and CDR2 is YFSETQ. Written as DNA, the CDR3 is TGCGCCAGCAGCTTTCGCCCGACAGGGGAGGAAAACATTCAGTACTTC. The encoded protein is CASSFRPTGEENIQYF.

The chain links TRBV7-9 to TRBJ1-3; D is unresolved. Trimming cost V 7 bases and J 0 bases, with 13 bases left between them. Germline CDR1 is SEHNR and CDR2 is FQNEAQ (reference sequence). The CDR3 spans 15 residues. CDR3 nucleotides: TGTGCCAGCACTAACCGGGGAGACTCTGGAAACACCATATATTTT. Translation gives CASTNRGDSGNTIYF.

The chain carries TRBV7-8 and TRBJ1-5, with D perhaps TRBD1 (6 bases). This CDR3 region has 14 residues. With 1 base removed from V and 6 bases from J, the gap between germline ends came to 10 bases. CDR1 SGHVS and CDR2 FQNEAQ come from the germline V gene. This CDR3 reads CASSLVGAGQPQHF. The CDR3 bases are TGTGCCAGCAGCTTAGTGGGGGCAGGTCAGCCCCAGCATTTT. Based on the CDR3 plus reference TRBV7-8 and TRBJ1-5, the full variable domain is GAGVSQSPRYKVAKRGQDVALRCDPISGHVSLFWYQQALGQGPEFLTYFQNEAQLDKSGLPSDRFFAERPEGSVSTLKIQRTQQEDSAVYLCASSLVGAGQPQHFGDGTRLSIL.

The chain employs TRBV16 and TRBJ2-7, with 9 bases that match TRBD1. Germline values: CDR1 KGHSY, CDR2 FQNENV. J was trimmed by 5 bases and V by 1 base; bases with no gene match: 0. There are 13 residues in the CDR3. In DNA, the CDR3 is TGTGCCAGCAGCCAATGGACAGGGGACGAGCAGTACTTC. Amino acids: CASSQWTGDEQYF. The full variable domain, completed using reference TRBV16 and TRBJ2-7, is GEEVAQTPKHLVRGEGQKAKLYCAPIKGHSYVFWYQQVLKNEFKFLISFQNENVFDETGMPKERFSAKCLPNSPCSLEIQATKLEDSAVYFCASSQWTGDEQYFGPGTRLTVT.

The chain uses TRBV20-1 and TRBJ1-5; 8 bases agree with TRBD1. J lost 1 base, V lost 3 bases, and 8 bases had no gene match. Germline CDR1 is DFQATT and CDR2 is SNEGSKA (reference sequence). The CDR3 loop spans 16 amino acids. CDR3: CSARTGVFSSNQPQHF. The CDR3 nucleotides are TGCAGTGCTAGGACAGGGGTTTTTTCGAGCAATCAGCCCCAGCATTTT.

This clonotype appeared a single time. The rearrangement uses TRBV20-1 and TRBJ1-5; D uncertain. The V and J ends lost 1 base and 5 bases respectively, with 9 bases between them. The CDR3 is made up of 13 amino acids. Germline lookup yields CDR1 DFQATT and CDR2 SNEGSKA (reference sequence). The CDR3 nucleotides are TGCAGTGCTAGAGTGGACTTAGATCAGCCCCAGCATTTT. It encodes CSARVDLDQPQHF.

The genes are TRBV20-1 and TRBJ2-1, with D tentatively TRBD1 or TRBD2 (5 bases each). This CDR3 region has 13 residues. V lost 3 bases and J 9 bases, leaving 15 bases between the germline ends. Germline V gene lookup returns CDR1 DFQATT and CDR2 SNEGSKA (reference sequence). CDR3 nucleotide sequence: TGCAGTGCTAGTCCGTGGGGACGGGGTGAGCAGTTCTTC. This encodes CSASPWGRGEQFF.

V usage is TRBV7-9 and J usage is TRBJ1-5, with 8 bases matching TRBD1. The CDR3 covers 14 residues. Per the germline V gene, CDR1 is SEHNR and CDR2 is FQNEAQ (reference sequence). V lost 4 bases and J lost 4; bases outside the gene matches: 3. As DNA, the CDR3 is TGTGCCAGCAGCTCGACAGGGGCAAATCAGCCCCAGCATTTT. It is translated as CASSSTGANQPQHF.

The chain's CDR3 is CSARDFSRGQETQYF. For the CDR3, the DNA is TGCAGTGCTAGAGATTTTTCCCGGGGACAAGAGACCCAGTACTTC. The chain uses TRBV20-1 and TRBJ2-5; a weak D match, TRBD2 (5 bases). The CDR3 is made up of 15 amino acids. Trimming removed 0 bases at V and 2 bases at J, with 13 bases between. Per the germline V gene, CDR1 is DFQATT and CDR2 is SNEGSKA (reference sequence).